The clone carrying this T cell receptor (beta chain) has at least ten counts. These data originate in a study of neurological immune-mediated disorders. With 10-nucleotide random UMIs included, cDNA was synthesized by 5'RACE. TCRdb reanalysed the 5' RACE reads using MiXCR and keeps one entry per CDR3 protein. The sample lists 71,000 or so distinct CDR3 sequences; roughly 13% were seen once. Looked up from germline, CDR1 is SGHRS and CDR2 is YFSETQ. This CDR3 comprises 16 residues. With 1 base removed from V and 2 bases from J, the gap between germline ends came to 12 bases. Time point denoted: longitudinal time-point 1 (baseline). The unsorted libraries were prepared from 2 million PBMCs (stored at -80 C).

The specimen sequenced was PBMCs. The rearrangement uses TRBV5-1 and TRBJ2-2, with a tentative D call TRBD1 (6 bases). This TCR was recovered from a female donor with HTLV-1-associated myelopathy (HAM/TSP). The CDR3 region has the DNA TGCGCCAGCAGCTTGCAGGGGATTCTTAACACCGGGGAGCTGTTTTTT. Translation: CASSLQGILNTGELFF. The variable domain in full, with the rest retrieved from reference TRBV5-1 and TRBJ2-2, is KAGVTQTPRYLIKTRGQQVTLSCSPISGHRSVSWYQQTPGQGLQFLFEYFSETQRNKGNFPGRFSGRQFSNSRSEMNVSTLELGDSALYLCASSLQGILNTGELFFGEGSRLTVL.